One and the same sample provided the 29 T cell receptor beta chains below, sequenced in a study of blood T cells in healthy people across ages. Together with a sample-barcoded 5' primer, a J-beta primer mix was included in a second PCR lasting about 7 to 12 cycles. TCRdb reanalysed the 5' RACE reads using MiXCR and keeps one entry per CDR3 protein. This sample yields fewer than 900,000 distinct CDR3 sequences, of which 35% to 40% are seen a single time; over 10% belongs to the top ten. The sequenced material came from blood. The receptors were sampled from a man between 18 and 29 years old in good health.

A few counts support this clonotype. The CDR3 is CASSPRHTTNEKLFF. In nucleotides, the CDR3 is TGCGCCAGCAGCCCGAGACACACAACTAATGAAAAACTGTTTTTT. This rearrangement joins TRBV4-1 to TRBJ1-4; D call uncertain. The V gene lost 4 bases and the J gene lost 0 bases, with 9 bases spanning the gap. Germline V lookup: CDR1 MGHRA, CDR2 YSYEKL. This CDR3 is 15 amino acids long.

The chain employs TRBV6-5 and TRBJ2-5, with 7 bases lining up with TRBD1. The J call may not be correct, given that the DNA end is closer to TRBJ2-1. Germline CDR1 reads MNHEY; CDR2 reads SVGAGI. The CDR3 covers 16 residues. CDR3 sequence (DNA): TGTGCCAGCAGTCAACGAGGGACAGCCCTCCAAGAGACCCAGTTCTTC. Translation: CASSQRGTALQETQFF.

The V gene is TRBV28, the J gene TRBJ1-1, with D unclear. CDR1 and CDR2 from the germline V gene are MDHEN and SYDVKM. The CDR3 extends over 15 amino acids. Trimming removed 6 bases from V and 1 base from J, with 15 bases in between. CDR3: CASRPLPTGNTEAFF. The DNA for the CDR3 is TGTGCCAGCAGACCCCTCCCGACGGGGAACACTGAAGCTTTCTTT.

The chain combines TRBV20-1 with TRBJ2-3, with 8 positions matching TRBD2. Germline assignment: CDR1 DFQATT and CDR2 SNEGSKA (reference sequence). The CDR3 has 16 residues. Unmatched junction bases numbered 11, after V lost 2 bases and J lost 4 bases. The CDR3, as DNA: TGCAGTGCTAGACCCCCGATCGGGGGGGGCGCAGATACGCAGTATTTT. Its translation: CSARPPIGGGADTQYF.

Only one count was recorded for this clonotype. The junction and the germline gene differ at one end; a read error may be behind it. This chain connects TRBV5-1 to TRBJ1-4; D gene uncertain. The CDR3 consists of 14 residues. The germline gives CDR1 SGHRS, CDR2 YFSETQ. CDR3 sequence (DNA): TGCGTCAGCAGCTTTGGATCAACTAATGAAAAACTGTTTTTT. Its translation: CVSSFGSTNEKLFF.

The sample holds many counts of this clonotype. V gene TRBV4-2 combines with J gene TRBJ2-7; D is possibly TRBD2 (5 bases). V was pared by 1 base and J by 4 bases, with 20 bases between. There are 17 residues in the CDR3. The V gene's germline CDR1 is LGHNA and CDR2 YNFKEQ. The CDR3 spells CASSQGPGGSLLYEQYF. CDR3 nucleotides: TGTGCCAGCAGCCAAGGCCCAGGAGGATCCCTTCTATACGAGCAGTACTTC.

This sequence joins TRBV12-3 or TRBV12-4 and TRBJ2-4; maybe TRBD2 (6 bases). The J call is uncertain, as TRBJ2-5 better fits the DNA end. The CDR3 is 15 amino acids. The CDR3 here is CASSHDGGKAETQYF. The CDR3 DNA follows: TGTGCCAGCAGTCACGACGGAGGGAAGGCAGAGACCCAGTACTTC.

The V and J genes are TRBV4-2 and TRBJ2-3; a possible D gene is TRBD2 (5 bases). The V end was cut by 1 base, the J end by 0 bases, with 14 bases between. CDR1 and CDR2 from the germline V gene are LGHNA and YNFKEQ. The length of the CDR3 is 17 residues. The CDR3: CASSQAISVTSTDTQYF. The CDR3 nucleotides read TGTGCCAGCAGCCAAGCAATTAGCGTTACTAGCACAGATACGCAGTATTTT.

This clonotype was seen a handful of times. Compared with germline, one end of the junction differs, possibly owing to a read error. The CDR3: CDSSFLGQQFF. In DNA form, the CDR3 reads TGTGACAGCAGCTTCCTTGGGCAGCAGTTCTTC. This chain links TRBV11-1 with TRBJ2-1; D remains unclear. CDR1 is SGHAT and CDR2 is FQDESV in the germline V gene (reference sequence). This CDR3 has 11 residues.

This clonotype was detected only once. A junction boundary mismatches the germline segment, possibly from a read error. The rearrangement uses TRBV19 and TRBJ1-1, with D perhaps TRBD1 (6 bases). The CDR3 contains 15 residues. Germline loops: CDR1 LNHDA, CDR2 SQIVND (reference sequence). The CDR3, as DNA: TGTGACAGTAGTATGACGGGGGCCATGAACACTGAAGCTTTCTTT. The encoded protein is CDSSMTGAMNTEAFF.

There are many counts of this clonotype. The genes are TRBV24-1 and TRBJ2-5; no definite D call. Germline CDR1 KGHDR, CDR2 SFDVKD. The CDR3 totals 11 residues. V lost 9 bases, J lost 4 bases, and 8 bases lay in between. The CDR3 is CATSRGETQYF. CDR3 nucleotides: TGTGCCACCTCCCGCGGAGAGACCCAGTACTTC.

The chain has TRBV7-2 and TRBJ2-1; possibly TRBD1 for D (5 bases). The ends were cut back, 7 bases at V and 5 bases at J, with 15 bases in the middle. CDR3 length: 14 residues. Germline loops: CDR1 SGHTA, CDR2 FQGNSA. Here the CDR3 DNA reads TGTGCCAGCAAAAAAGGGGCCAGGGACAATGAGCAGTTCTTC. This codes for CASKKGARDNEQFF.

The CDR3 protein is CANSVTLDLSYEQYF. The CDR3 coding sequence is TGTGCCAACAGTGTTACTCTAGATCTCTCCTACGAGCAGTACTTC. The chain employs TRBV11-1 and TRBJ2-7; D not certain. With 10 bases removed from V and 0 bases from J, the gap between germline ends came to 19 bases. CDR3 length: 15 residues. Germline assignment: CDR1 SGHAT and CDR2 FQDESV (reference sequence).

Many counts were recorded for this clonotype. The rearrangement joins TRBV20-1 to TRBJ2-5, with 9 bases matching TRBD2. J was trimmed by 5 bases and V by 0 bases; bases with no gene match: 7. This CDR3 is 15 amino acids long. CDR1 and CDR2 from the germline V gene are DFQATT and SNEGSKA (reference sequence). This CDR3 is CSARDQIAGVETQYF. DNA for the CDR3: TGCAGTGCTAGAGATCAGATAGCGGGGGTTGAGACCCAGTACTTC.

The table lists this clonotype with a few counts. The chain joins TRBV28 to TRBJ2-1, with D tentatively TRBD2 (5 bases). V was cut by 7 bases and J by 2 bases, with 18 bases left in between. Germline V gives CDR1 MDHEN, CDR2 SYDVKM. The CDR3 is made up of 16 amino acids. The CDR3 DNA follows: TGTGCCAGCAACCCCCCTGGAGGCAGTCCCTACAATGAGCAGTTCTTC. Translated: CASNPPGGSPYNEQFF. Together with reference TRBV28 and TRBJ2-1, the CDR3 gives the full variable domain: DVKVTQSSRYLVKRTGEKVFLECVQDMDHENMFWYRQDPGLGLRLIYFSYDVKMKEKGDIPEGYSVSREKKERFSLILESASTNQTSMYLCASNPPGGSPYNEQFFGPGTRLTVL.

The chain employs TRBV3-1 and TRBJ1-2; 7 nucleotides match TRBD1. Per the germline V gene, CDR1 is LGHDT and CDR2 is YNNKEL (reference sequence). V was clipped by 3 bases and J by 5 bases; unmatched bases: 3. The CDR3 has 13 residues. CDR3: CASSQMTGYGYTF. CDR3 nucleotide sequence: TGTGCCAGCAGCCAGATGACAGGGTATGGCTACACCTTC.

This clonotype was picked up a small number of times. The rearrangement uses TRBV29-1 and TRBJ2-3; D not resolved. V was clipped by 4 bases and J by 0 bases, with 8 bases between them. Germline values: CDR1 SQVTM, CDR2 ANQGSEA. This CDR3 has 13 residues. As DNA, the CDR3 is TGCAGCGTTGTACTGGGTAGCACAGATACGCAGTATTTT. It yields the protein CSVVLGSTDTQYF.

The CDR3 nucleotides read TGCAGTGCTAGAGATTTGGGGGCGTCTATGTACACTGAAGCTTTCTTT. This gives the protein CSARDLGASMYTEAFF. The J gene is TRBJ1-1, the V gene TRBV20-1, with a possible D match to TRBD1 (6 bases). Germline values: CDR1 DFQATT, CDR2 SNEGSKA (reference sequence). Deletions cut 0 bases from V and 3 bases from J, with 17 bases between. The CDR3 covers 16 residues.

The table lists this clonotype with a few counts. V is TRBV12-3 or TRBV12-4 and J is TRBJ2-1; 12 nucleotides align to TRBD2. Germline trimming cut 6 bases from V and 7 bases from J; bases unmatched to any gene: 13. The CDR3 spans 17 residues. Written as DNA, the CDR3 is TGTGCCAGCAGCCCACTAGCTAGCGGGGGGGCCGGGAATGAGCAGTTCTTC. This gives the protein CASSPLASGGAGNEQFF.

The chain links TRBV4-1 to TRBJ2-3, with D hard to call. The CDR3 runs to 15 residues. The germline CDR1 and CDR2 sequences are MGHRA and YSYEKL. Trimming left V 3 bases short and J 8 bases short, with 18 bases between. The CDR3 spells CASSQDGVLSGTQYF. In DNA, the CDR3 is TGCGCCAGCAGCCAGGACGGCGTATTGTCCGGTACGCAGTATTTT.

The rearrangement uses TRBV12-3 or TRBV12-4 and TRBJ2-2; no clear D. V was clipped by 3 bases and J by 3 bases, with 5 bases between them. The CDR3 consists of 13 residues. The CDR3 is CASSFQDTGELFF. The DNA of the CDR3 is TGTGCCAGCAGTTTTCAGGACACCGGGGAGCTGTTTTTT.

This chain uses TRBV6-5 with TRBJ2-6; 9 positions agree with TRBD1. Germline assignment: CDR1 MNHEY and CDR2 SVGAGI. This CDR3 region has 16 residues. V shed 4 bases and J 2 bases; nucleotides not matched to a gene: 3. The CDR3 spells CASSLQGAAGANVLTF. The CDR3, as DNA: TGTGCCAGCAGTTTACAGGGGGCGGCTGGGGCCAACGTCCTGACTTTC.

The table lists this clonotype with a few counts. This sequence joins TRBV24-1 and TRBJ2-7; weak D call: TRBD2 (7 bases). The DNA end is more similar to TRBJ2-5, so the J call may be wrong. Germline lookup yields CDR1 KGHDR and CDR2 SFDVKD. The CDR3 has 15 amino acids. CDR3 bases: TGTGCCACCAGTGATCGAGGAGGGGGAGGGGAGACCCAGTACTTC. This sequence encodes CATSDRGGGGETQYF.

This clonotype was picked up one time. A much larger clone sits a single nucleotide away, making a read error possible. The chain is built from TRBV4-1 and TRBJ1-2; D gene ambiguous. Germline V gene lookup returns CDR1 MGHRA and CDR2 YSYEKL. The CDR3 is 16 residues long. This CDR3 reads CASSQDHRGSIYDYTF. In DNA form, the CDR3 reads TGCGCCAGCAGCCAAGATCATCGGGGTTCCATTTATGACTACACCTTC.

This clonotype has ten or more counts. V gene TRBV27 combines with J gene TRBJ2-1, with D possibly TRBD1 on 5 matching bases. The CDR3 runs 14 residues. Between the trimmed V and J ends, which lost 3 bases and 9 bases, there was a span of 15 bases. CDR1 and CDR2 from the germline V gene are MNHEY and SMNVEV (reference sequence). The CDR3 sequence is CASSFQGLAVEQFF. The DNA of the CDR3 is TGTGCCAGCAGTTTCCAGGGCTTGGCTGTTGAGCAGTTCTTC.

In this sample, this clonotype turned up once. The gene calls are TRBV12-3 or TRBV12-4 and TRBJ2-6; D is tentatively TRBD1 or TRBD2 (7 bases each). Trimming took off 0 bases at V and 0 bases at J, with 15 bases between the two ends. This CDR3 contains 19 residues. This CDR3 is CASSLARGGGDSGANVLTF. Written as DNA, the CDR3 is TGTGCCAGCAGTTTAGCCAGGGGGGGTGGAGACTCTGGGGCCAACGTCCTGACTTTC.

CDR3 amino acids: CSAQTSGGSYNEQFF. The DNA for the CDR3 is TGCAGTGCGCAAACTAGCGGGGGGTCCTACAATGAGCAGTTCTTC. The V gene is TRBV20-1, the J gene TRBJ2-1; TRBD2 matches at 12 bases. This CDR3 has 15 amino acids. The J segment lost 1 base and the V segment lost 6 bases, leaving 4 bases of the junction unmatched. From germline, CDR1 is DFQATT and CDR2 SNEGSKA (reference sequence).

The chain couples TRBV27 to TRBJ2-1; possible D gene TRBD2, 6 bases. The V end was cut by 5 bases, the J end by 5 bases, with 13 bases between. This CDR3 has 14 residues. Germline CDR1 and CDR2: MNHEY and SMNVEV (reference sequence). The CDR3 DNA reads as TGTGCCAGCAGTGAAGGGCGGGGCCACAATGAGCAGTTCTTC. It translates to CASSEGRGHNEQFF.

On this clonotype: At one of its ends the junction is not consistent with the germline gene, which may arise from a read error. V usage is TRBV11-2 and J usage is TRBJ1-2; maybe TRBD1 (5 bases). Germline CDR1 and CDR2: SGHAT and FQNNGV. The CDR3 runs 12 residues. CDR3 nucleotides: TGTGCCTGCAGCTTCGAAGGGGATGGCTACACCTTC. Its protein product is CACSFEGDGYTF.